In its sample, the clone carrying this T cell receptor (beta chain) was seen a few times. Its antigen is unknown. Looked up from germline, CDR1 is GTSNPN and CDR2 is SVGIG (reference sequence). The CDR3 covers 13 residues. V lost 3 bases to trimming and J lost 0 bases, with 7 bases between them. This sample was taken from a study of T cells after yellow fever vaccination. Study conclusions and caveats: Booster sampling recovered most clones from primary vaccination (approximately 97% CD4, approximately 90% CD8). Although the secondary response was weaker, it peaked faster, at day 5 versus 15. Relatively few clonotypes were ones that appeared in both CD4 and CD8 compartments.

5'RACE template switching generated TCR cDNA, adding a universal primer site and UMIs. MiXCR was run by TCRdb on the 5' RACE reads, yielding one entry per CDR3 protein. The repertoire holds around 530,000 distinct CDR3 sequences, about 15% seen once, with 15% to 20% in the top ten. Sequenced material: PBMCs, taken more than 4 days after the first yellow fever vaccination. The receptor's source is a man younger than 30 who received the YFV17D yellow fever vaccine. V usage is TRBV30 and J usage is TRBJ2-3; D unclear. Here the CDR3 reads CAWREASTDTQYF. The DNA of the CDR3 is TGTGCCTGGAGGGAAGCGAGCACAGATACGCAGTATTTT.